This T cell receptor beta chain was found in a study of cytomegalovirus exposure and HLA in healthy donors. Turning to this clone: What it binds is not known.

Germline V gene lookup returns CDR1 SGHTA and CDR2 FQGNSA. Trimming at V came to 4 bases and at J to 4 bases, leaving 10 bases not matched to a gene. The CDR3 runs to 15 residues. Findings and caveats of the study: Later analysis identified 16,951 TCR beta sequences associated with HLA alleles, using a false discovery rate threshold of 0.05.

The PCR used 60 Vbeta and 13 Jbeta primers. Sequencing used immunoSEQ multiplex PCR; TCRdb keeps in-frame clones, though not all of them. The sample shows roughly 140,000 clones, around three quarters of them seen only once. The chain combines TRBV7-2 with TRBJ2-7, with 7 bases identical to TRBD1. The TCR originated in a man aged 40-49 years in good health and CMV-seronegative. The sample was PBMCs. The DNA of the CDR3 is TGTGCCAGCAGCTCAAAGGACAGGATGAGGTACGAGCAGTACTTC. It yields the protein CASSSKDRMRYEQYF.